This TCR beta chain was captured in a study of T cells in narcolepsy. Study conclusions and caveats: Comparing one patient's CSF and blood CD4+ clonotypes highlighted HCRT- and TRIB2-specific autoreactive clonotypes.

The V gene's germline CDR1 is SNHLY and CDR2 FYNNEI. The CDR3 spans 15 residues. The trim removed 4 bases at V and 12 bases at J, leaving 9 bases unmatched. To note about this clone: Its matching antigen is unknown.

Data came from immunoSEQ multiplex PCR; TCRdb stores just in-frame clones and leaves some out. The profile covers 20,000 to 25,000 clones, with approximately 90% appearing a single time and under 1.4% taken by the ten largest. This sequence was found in a human donor with narcolepsy. The sample consisted of CD45RA- memory CD4+ T cells from PBMCs. The J gene is TRBJ2-1, the V gene TRBV2; TRBD2 matches 13 bases. CDR3 nucleotides: TGTGCCAGCAGTGGGACTAGCGGGAGTTCTGGGAGGCAGTTCTTC. Translated: CASSGTSGSSGRQFF.